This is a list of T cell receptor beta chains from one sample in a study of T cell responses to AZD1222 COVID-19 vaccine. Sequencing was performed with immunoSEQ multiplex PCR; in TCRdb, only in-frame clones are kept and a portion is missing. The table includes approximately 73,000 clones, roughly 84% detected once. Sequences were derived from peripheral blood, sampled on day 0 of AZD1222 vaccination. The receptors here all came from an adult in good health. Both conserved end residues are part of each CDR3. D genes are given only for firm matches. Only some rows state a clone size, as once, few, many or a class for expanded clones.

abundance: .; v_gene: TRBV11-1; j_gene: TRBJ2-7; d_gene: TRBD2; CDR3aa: CASSRRQGGSYEQYF; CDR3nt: TGTGCCAGCAGCAGGCGGCAGGGAGGGTCCTACGAGCAGTACTTC
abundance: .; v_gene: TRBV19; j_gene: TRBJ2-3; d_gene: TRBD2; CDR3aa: CASSPSAGSTDTQYF; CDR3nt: TGTGCCAGTAGTCCTTCAGCGGGGAGCACAGATACGCAGTATTTT
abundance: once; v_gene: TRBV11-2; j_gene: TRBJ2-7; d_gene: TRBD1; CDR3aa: CASSNGTEDYEQYF; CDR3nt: TGTGCCAGCAGCAACGGGACAGAAGATTACGAGCAGTACTTC
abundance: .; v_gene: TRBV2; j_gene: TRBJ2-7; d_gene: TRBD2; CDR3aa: CASTAGGTRYEQYF; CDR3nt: TGTGCCAGCACAGCGGGGGGGACGAGATACGAGCAGTACTTC
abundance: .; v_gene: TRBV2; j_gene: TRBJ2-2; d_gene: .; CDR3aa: CASRATGFTGELFF; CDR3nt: TGTGCCAGCAGAGCAACAGGATTCACCGGGGAGCTGTTTTTT
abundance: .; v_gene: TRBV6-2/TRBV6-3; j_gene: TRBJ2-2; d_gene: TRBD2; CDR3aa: CASSYSGLAGTSTGELFF; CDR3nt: TGTGCCAGCAGTTACTCAGGACTAGCGGGGACTTCGACCGGGGAGCTGTTTTTT
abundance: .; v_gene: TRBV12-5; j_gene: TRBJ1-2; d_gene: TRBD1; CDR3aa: CASGQGPYGYTF; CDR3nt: TGTGCTAGTGGACAGGGGCCCTATGGCTACACCTTC
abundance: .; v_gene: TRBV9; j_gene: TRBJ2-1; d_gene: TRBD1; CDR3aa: CASSVAGTGANEQFF; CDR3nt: TGTGCCAGCAGCGTAGCTGGGACAGGGGCCAATGAGCAGTTCTTC
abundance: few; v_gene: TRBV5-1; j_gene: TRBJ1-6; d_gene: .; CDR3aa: CASSLGQGTSLHF; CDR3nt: TGCGCCAGCAGCTTGGGTCAGGGGACCTCCCTCCACTTT
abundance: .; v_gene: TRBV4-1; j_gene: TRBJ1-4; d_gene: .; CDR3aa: CASSQVGREDEKLFF; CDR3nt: TGCGCCAGCAGCCAAGTTGGGCGCGAGGATGAAAAACTGTTTTTT
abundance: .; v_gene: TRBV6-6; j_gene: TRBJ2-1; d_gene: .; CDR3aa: CASSTFNEQFF; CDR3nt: TGTGCCAGCAGTACCTTCAATGAGCAGTTCTTC
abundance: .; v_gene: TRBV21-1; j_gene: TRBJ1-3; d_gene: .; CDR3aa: CASSQASSSGNTIYF; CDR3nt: TGTGCCAGCAGCCAAGCTTCGTCCTCTGGAAACACCATATATTTT
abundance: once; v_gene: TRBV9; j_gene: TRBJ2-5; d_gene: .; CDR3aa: CASSVGDERETQYF; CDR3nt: TGTGCCAGCAGCGTAGGGGATGAGCGAGAGACCCAGTACTTC
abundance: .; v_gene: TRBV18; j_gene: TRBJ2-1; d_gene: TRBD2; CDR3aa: CASSPSGGGFYNEQFF; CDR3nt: TGTGCCAGCTCACCGTCGGGGGGGGGCTTTTACAATGAGCAGTTCTTC
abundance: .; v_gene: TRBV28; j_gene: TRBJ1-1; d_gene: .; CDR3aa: CASSFKALAFF; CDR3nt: TGTGCCAGCAGTTTTAAGGCTTTGGCTTTCTTT
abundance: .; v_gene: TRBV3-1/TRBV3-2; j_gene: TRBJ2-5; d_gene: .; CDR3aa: CASSQNPGQETQYF; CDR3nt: TGTGCCAGCAGCCAGAACCCCGGGCAAGAGACCCAGTACTTC
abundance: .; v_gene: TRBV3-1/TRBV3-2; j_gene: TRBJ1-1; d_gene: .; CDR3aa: CASSDEGPGRNTEAFF; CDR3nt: TGTGCCAGCAGCGACGAGGGGCCTGGGAGGAACACTGAAGCTTTCTTT
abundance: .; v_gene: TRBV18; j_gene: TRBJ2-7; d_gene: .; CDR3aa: CASSPRGNEQYF; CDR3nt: TGTGCCAGCTCACCCCGGGGGAACGAGCAGTACTTC
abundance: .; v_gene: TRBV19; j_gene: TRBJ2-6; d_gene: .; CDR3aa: CASSPLSGANVLTF; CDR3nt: TGTGCCAGTAGCCCTCTCTCTGGGGCCAACGTCCTGACTTTC
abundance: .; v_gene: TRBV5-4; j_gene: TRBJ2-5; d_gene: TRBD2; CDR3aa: CASSLELAGETQYF; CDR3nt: TGTGCCAGCAGCTTGGAGCTAGCGGGGGAGACCCAGTACTTC
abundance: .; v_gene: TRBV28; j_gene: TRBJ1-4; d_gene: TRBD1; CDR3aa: CASSLIQGGEKLFF; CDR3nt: TGTGCCAGCAGTTTAATACAGGGGGGGGAAAAACTGTTTTTT
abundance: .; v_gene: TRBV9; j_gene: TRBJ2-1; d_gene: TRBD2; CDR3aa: CASSPGLAAVEQFF; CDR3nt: TGTGCCAGCAGCCCCGGACTAGCGGCCGTTGAGCAGTTCTTC